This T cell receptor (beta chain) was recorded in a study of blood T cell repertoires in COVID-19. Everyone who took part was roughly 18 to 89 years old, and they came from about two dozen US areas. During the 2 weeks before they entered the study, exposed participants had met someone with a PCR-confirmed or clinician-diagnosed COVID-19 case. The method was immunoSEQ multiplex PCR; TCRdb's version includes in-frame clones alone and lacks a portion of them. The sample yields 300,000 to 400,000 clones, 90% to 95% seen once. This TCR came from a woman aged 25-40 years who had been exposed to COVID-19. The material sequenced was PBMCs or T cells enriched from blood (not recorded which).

The CDR3, as DNA: TGTGCCAGCAGCCTCGAACAGGGGCCTGGAAACACCATATATTTT. Protein: CASSLEQGPGNTIYF. The chain uses TRBV7-6 and TRBJ1-3; 7 nucleotides line up with TRBD1. Germline V gene sequence: CDR1 SGHVS, CDR2 FNYEAQ. CDR3 length: 15 residues. Losses at the gene ends were 5 bases for V and 2 bases for J; bases not matched to a gene: 6.